These 10 T cell receptor beta chains were sequenced from one sample in a study of cytomegalovirus exposure and HLA in healthy donors. PCR amplification relied on 60 Vbeta primers (plus 13 Jbeta primers). Clones were read by immunoSEQ multiplex PCR, and TCRdb kept only the in-frame ones, dropping some. Of 35,000 to 50,000 clones listed, roughly 60% are singletons. The material sequenced was PBMCs. The origin of the receptors is a human donor in good health.

The rearrangement uses TRBV5-4 and TRBJ2-7, with 10 bases that match TRBD1. CDR3 size: 15 residues. Germline-derived CDR1 and CDR2 are SGHNT and YYREEE (reference sequence). Unmatched junction bases numbered 4, after V lost 2 bases and J lost 2 bases. The CDR3: CASSLGDRGPYEQYF. The CDR3 coding sequence is TGTGCCAGCAGCTTAGGGGACAGGGGACCCTACGAGCAGTACTTC.

There are a few counts of this clone. This chain uses TRBV29-1 with TRBJ2-5; 7 positions agree with TRBD1. Germline-derived CDR1 and CDR2 are SQVTM and ANQGSEA. V shed 2 bases, J shed 3 bases, and the junction held 0 bases outside the gene matches. The CDR3 sequence is 12 residues long. DNA for the CDR3: TGCAGCGTTGAAACAGGGGAAGAGACCCAGTACTTC. Its protein product is CSVETGEETQYF. The whole variable domain, filled in from reference TRBV29-1 and TRBJ2-5, reads SAVISQKPSRDICQRGTSLTIQCQVDSQVTMMFWYRQQPGQSLTLIATANQGSEATYESGFVIDKFPISRPNLTFSTLTVSNMSPEDSSIYLCSVETGEETQYFGPGTRLLVL.

The rearrangement uses TRBV7-2 and TRBJ1-5; D uncertain. Germline CDR1 is SGHTA and CDR2 is FQGNSA. Trimming took 6 bases from V and 0 from J, leaving 9 bases between them. The CDR3 runs 14 residues. The CDR3 region is CASSPTASNQPQHF. In DNA form, the CDR3 reads TGTGCCAGCAGTCCTACAGCTAGCAATCAGCCCCAGCATTTT. The full variable domain, in which reference TRBV7-2 and TRBJ1-5 provide the parts outside the CDR3, is GAGVSQSPSNKVTEKGKDVELRCDPISGHTALYWYRQSLGQGLEFLIYFQGNSAPDKSGLPSDRFSAERTGGSVSTLTIQRTQQEDSAVYLCASSPTASNQPQHFGDGTRLSIL.

V and J are TRBV5-1 and TRBJ1-1, with TRBD1 matching 7 bases. J lost 2 bases, V lost 2 bases, and 9 bases had no gene match. The germline V gene encodes CDR1 SGHRS and CDR2 YFSETQ. The CDR3 runs to 16 residues. This chain's CDR3 is CASSLSPTGTNTEAFF. The CDR3 DNA sequence: TGCGCCAGCAGCTTATCCCCGACAGGGACCAACACTGAAGCTTTCTTT.

The chain employs TRBV5-1 and TRBJ2-7, with TRBD2 matching over 8 bases. Germline V gene lookup returns CDR1 SGHRS and CDR2 YFSETQ. The CDR3 extends over 14 amino acids. V shed 6 bases and J 0 bases; nucleotides not matched to a gene: 5. In nucleotides, the CDR3 is TGCGCCAGCACCCCGGGGACTAGCTCCTACGAGCAGTACTTC. Protein sequence: CASTPGTSSYEQYF.

The J gene is TRBJ2-1, the V gene TRBV4-1; D is possibly TRBD1 (7 bases). This CDR3 has 16 amino acids. Between the trimmed V and J ends, which lost 4 bases and 1 base, there was a span of 14 bases. Germline V CDR1 and CDR2: MGHRA, YSYEKL. Here the CDR3 DNA reads TGCGCCAGCAGCCGAGAGACAGGGAGGTCCTACAATGAGCAGTTCTTC. Amino acid sequence: CASSRETGRSYNEQFF.

V is TRBV4-1 and J is TRBJ2-1; 9 bases align to TRBD1. Germline values: CDR1 MGHRA, CDR2 YSYEKL. The CDR3 sequence is 16 residues long. J was trimmed by 6 bases and V by 1 base; bases with no gene match: 7. CDR3 DNA: TGCGCCAGCAGCCAAGTACCGGGACAGGGTTCCAATGAGCAGTTCTTC. The encoded protein is CASSQVPGQGSNEQFF.

The rearrangement uses TRBV5-1 and TRBJ1-2; D is undetermined. Germline assignment: CDR1 SGHRS and CDR2 YFSETQ. This CDR3 is built from 12 residues. Trimming removed 4 bases from V and 11 bases from J, with 15 bases in between. In nucleotides, the CDR3 is TGCGCCAGCAGCGCGAGTTTAGGGAGTTACACCTTC. Translation: CASSASLGSYTF.

This rearrangement joins TRBV5-1 to TRBJ2-7; TRBD1 agrees at 11 bases. Losses at the gene ends were 3 bases for V and 4 bases for J; bases not matched to a gene: 6. The CDR3 is 15 residues long. The germline CDR1 and CDR2 sequences are SGHRS and YFSETQ. The CDR3, as DNA: TGCGCCAGCAGCTCGGGACAGGGGGTACCATACGAGCAGTACTTC. Its translation is CASSSGQGVPYEQYF.

The rearrangement joins TRBV6-5 to TRBJ1-5, with 9 bases fitting TRBD1. The CDR3 contains 13 residues. V dropped 6 bases and J dropped 4; count of bases not matched to a gene: 1. The germline V gene encodes CDR1 MNHEY and CDR2 SVGAGI. The CDR3 region has the DNA TGTGCCAGCAGGGGACAGGGAAATCAGCCCCAGCATTTT. It specifies CASRGQGNQPQHF.